This T cell receptor beta chain was found in a study of shared clonotypes between healthy human individuals. Each cell subset's genomic DNA was divided evenly among several immunoSEQ plates. Profiled with immunoSEQ multiplex PCR; TCRdb holds only in-frame clones, not every one. The table lists 650,000 to 800,000 clones, over 55% of them singletons. Germline V CDR1 and CDR2: MDHEN, SYDVKM. Trimming cost V 3 bases and J 4 bases, with 9 bases left between them. The CDR3 has 13 residues. Sequenced: memory CD4+ T cells sorted from blood. Noted subset: CD45RA-negative fraction. This sequence originates from a woman younger than 45 in good health. The chain combines TRBV28 with TRBJ1-2; the D gene is possibly TRBD1 (5 bases). CDR3 loop: CASSLSQGYGYTF. The CDR3 nucleotides are TGTGCCAGCAGTTTGAGTCAGGGCTATGGCTACACCTTC.